These 16 T cell receptor beta chains share one sample of origin, sequenced in a study of CD4 T cells in relation to SARS-CoV-2 and coronaviruses. CD4+ T cells from unexposed donors were obtained before the COVID-19 pandemic (2011-2018). After 10 to 11 days of culture, CD4+ T cells were isolated. The antigens these receptors bind are not known. Libraries were prepared by immunoSEQ multiplex PCR; TCRdb keeps only in-frame clonotypes and omits some of them. The sample includes about 23,000 clones, over 65% of them seen just once. Input material: CD4+ T cells from PBMCs, cultured in vitro. Receptor source: a human donor in good health.

Here the CDR3 DNA reads TGTGCCAGCAGTGCTCAACGAGATACGCAGTATTTT. Translated, it gives CASSAQRDTQYF. The rearrangement uses TRBV25-1 and TRBJ2-3; D is undetermined. V shed 4 bases and J shed 5 bases, with 7 bases lying between them. Germline V gene lookup returns CDR1 MGHDK and CDR2 SYGVNS. The length of the CDR3 is 12 residues. Together with reference TRBV25-1 and TRBJ2-3, the CDR3 gives the full variable domain: EADIYQTPRYLVIGTGKKITLECSQTMGHDKMYWYQQDPGMELHLIHYSYGVNSTEKGDLSSESTVSRIRTEHFPLTLESARPSHTSQYLCASSAQRDTQYFGPGTRLTVL.

The gene calls are TRBV6-5 and TRBJ1-5; 8 bases are shared with TRBD1. J gave up 5 bases and V 6 bases, and 6 bases lay outside the gene matches. This CDR3 has 14 amino acids. Per the germline V gene, CDR1 is MNHEY and CDR2 is SVGAGI. The CDR3 nucleotides read TGTGCCAGCAGCCTACAGGGGGATCATCAGCCCCAGCATTTT. Its protein product is CASSLQGDHQPQHF.

The chain recombines TRBV5-3 with TRBJ2-7; 9 nucleotides agree with TRBD2. TRBV5-3 has ORF status, its function being uncertain. V dropped 4 bases and J dropped 4; count of bases not matched to a gene: 9. The length of the CDR3 is 15 residues. The CDR3 sequence is CARSGRLAGHYEQYF. Written as DNA, the CDR3 is TGTGCCAGAAGCGGCCGCCTAGCGGGACATTACGAGCAGTACTTC.

V gene TRBV29-1 combines with J gene TRBJ1-2; 7 nucleotides align to TRBD1. The V gene end was trimmed by 6 bases and the J gene end by 5 bases; junction bases not matched to a gene: 9. CDR1 and CDR2 (germline): SQVTM, ANQGSEA. This CDR3 is 13 amino acids long. CDR3 in DNA: TGCAGCGTCCTGACAGGGAGAGAATATGGCTACACCTTC. This encodes CSVLTGREYGYTF.

The chain combines TRBV20-1 with TRBJ1-2, with D perhaps matching TRBD1 (6 bases). CDR3 length equals 13 residues. Germline V lookup: CDR1 DFQATT, CDR2 SNEGSKA (reference sequence). Deletions cut 3 bases from V and 6 bases from J, with 14 bases between. The DNA of the CDR3 is TGCAGTGCTAGTATGAACACAGGGCATGGCTACACCTTC. Protein: CSASMNTGHGYTF.

The genes are TRBV28 and TRBJ1-1, with unresolved D. The CDR3 covers 14 residues. V was shortened by 2 bases and J by 4 bases, with 11 bases between the two germline ends. Germline CDR1 MDHEN, CDR2 SYDVKM. The CDR3 is CASSLALPGTEAFF. CDR3 nucleotide sequence: TGTGCCAGCAGTTTAGCCCTCCCCGGCACTGAAGCTTTCTTT.

This rearrangement joins TRBV10-3 to TRBJ2-3, with a tentative D call TRBD2 (5 bases). V was clipped by 10 bases and J by 4 bases, with 15 bases between them. Germline CDR1 is ENHRY and CDR2 is SYGVKD. This CDR3 spans 13 amino acids. CDR3 loop: CATRGMPADTQYF. The CDR3 nucleotides are TGTGCCACACGAGGGATGCCTGCAGATACGCAGTATTTT.

This chain connects TRBV21-1 to TRBJ2-7; the table gives TRBD2 as D, unverified against the DNA. TRBV21-1 is recorded as a pseudogene. The CDR3 is 16 residues long. The CDR3 coding sequence is TGTGCCAGCAGCCCCCGCGGTGTAGCCGCTTCCTACGAGCAGTACTTC. The encoded protein is CASSPRGVAASYEQYF.

The rearrangement links TRBV28 to TRBJ1-2; the match to TRBD1 covers 8 bases. The CDR3 is made up of 14 amino acids. V lost 5 bases and J lost 8; bases outside the gene matches: 10. The germline V gene encodes CDR1 MDHEN and CDR2 SYDVKM. The CDR3 nucleotides are TGTGCCAGCAGTGTGGCAGGGGGCGCAGAGGGCTACACCTTC. This encodes CASSVAGGAEGYTF.

The V call is TRBV7-6, the J call TRBJ1-3; D unresolved. Trimming removed 2 bases at V and 2 bases at J, with 19 bases between. Germline assignment: CDR1 SGHVS and CDR2 FNYEAQ. This CDR3 has 18 residues. CDR3 protein: CASSLYGTGSGAGNTIYF. CDR3 coding DNA: TGTGCCAGCAGCTTATATGGTACGGGGTCAGGAGCTGGAAACACCATATATTTT.

The rearrangement joins TRBV3-1 (or the pseudogene TRBV3-2) to TRBJ1-1; D may be TRBD1 (6 bases). The CDR3 has 17 amino acids. The V gene lost 4 bases and the J gene lost 1 base, with 19 bases spanning the gap. Germline V gives CDR1 LGHDT, CDR2 YNNKEL (reference sequence). The CDR3 DNA follows: TGTGCCAGCAGCCGAAAACCGCAGGGGTATTCGAACACTGAAGCTTTCTTT. It yields the protein CASSRKPQGYSNTEAFF.

In this sample, this clone turned up once. V is TRBV14 and J is TRBJ2-7; possibly TRBD1 for D (6 bases). Per germline, CDR1 SGHDN and CDR2 FVKESK. The CDR3 consists of 12 residues. The V and J ends lost 8 bases and 3 bases respectively, with 11 bases between them. For the CDR3, the DNA is TGTGCCAGCGGCAGGGGCGTCTACGAGCAGTACTTC. This translates into CASGRGVYEQYF.

The chain combines TRBV3-1 (or the pseudogene TRBV3-2) with TRBJ1-3, with D hard to call. Germline V gives CDR1 LGHDT, CDR2 YNNKEL (reference sequence). The CDR3 is 13 residues long. V was pared by 1 base and J by 4 bases, with 5 bases between. CDR3 sequence reads: CASSQVAGNTIYF. For the CDR3, the DNA is TGTGCCAGCAGCCAAGTCGCGGGAAACACCATATATTTT.

The chain carries TRBV5-1 and TRBJ2-7; TRBD1 aligns across 9 bases. This CDR3 spans 15 amino acids. Germline V gene lookup returns CDR1 SGHRS and CDR2 YFSETQ. Unmatched junction bases numbered 11, after V lost 6 bases and J lost 4 bases. The CDR3 DNA reads as TGCGCCAGCACTCCCACAGGGGGCGCGACTTACGAGCAGTACTTC. This gives the protein CASTPTGGATYEQYF.

V is TRBV13 and J is TRBJ2-1; D is ambiguous. The CDR3 consists of 13 residues. The V gene's germline CDR1 is PRHDT and CDR2 FYEKMQ (reference sequence). Trimming removed 5 bases at V and 10 bases at J, with 15 bases between. The CDR3 region has the DNA TGTGCCAGCAGCCACGCCGTCCCCAAGGAGCAGTTCTTC. Its translation is CASSHAVPKEQFF.

This chain connects TRBV9 to TRBJ2-3; D remains ambiguous. This CDR3 is 13 amino acids long. The ends were cut back, 3 bases at V and 3 bases at J, with 8 bases in the middle. Germline CDR1 is SGDLS and CDR2 is YYNGEE. The DNA of the CDR3 is TGTGCCAGCAGCGCGACCTGGACAGATACGCAGTATTTT. Translating it yields CASSATWTDTQYF.